These 23 T cell receptor beta chains were sequenced from one sample in a study of technical replicates of blood from a few donors. Clones were sequenced by immunoSEQ multiplex PCR, and TCRdb holds only the in-frame ones, with some missing. The table lists 65,000 to 90,000 clones, around 93% of them singletons. The specimen was T cells isolated from PBMCs. These receptor sequences come from a human donor in good health.

V gene TRBV27 combines with J gene TRBJ2-7; possibly TRBD1 for D (6 bases). Germline CDR1 reads MNHEY; CDR2 reads SMNVEV (reference sequence). The CDR3 spans 13 residues. Trimming pared 5 bases from V and 0 bases from J, leaving 8 bases between. The CDR3 loop reads CASSRQDSYEQYF. Here the CDR3 DNA reads TGTGCCAGCAGTAGACAGGACTCCTACGAGCAGTACTTC.

The chain has TRBV5-1 and TRBJ2-7, with 13 bases identical to TRBD2. Germline CDR1 SGHRS, CDR2 YFSETQ. Trimming took 3 bases from V and 1 from J; bases not matched to a gene: 4. The CDR3 runs 16 residues. CDR3 sequence reads: CASSSGLAGLSYEQYF. CDR3 DNA sequence: TGCGCCAGCAGCTCGGGACTAGCGGGATTATCCTACGAGCAGTACTTC. Using reference TRBV5-1 and TRBJ2-7 for the parts outside the CDR3, the full variable domain is KAGVTQTPRYLIKTRGQQVTLSCSPISGHRSVSWYQQTPGQGLQFLFEYFSETQRNKGNFPGRFSGRQFSNSRSEMNVSTLELGDSALYLCASSSGLAGLSYEQYFGPGTRLTVT.

This clone has a handful of counts. This chain connects TRBV5-1 to TRBJ1-1, with D unclear. Deletions cut 4 bases from V and 1 base from J, with 5 bases between. The CDR3 is made up of 12 amino acids. CDR1 SGHRS and CDR2 YFSETQ come from the germline V gene. The CDR3 sequence is CASSQENTEAFF. The DNA of the CDR3 is TGCGCCAGCAGCCAGGAGAACACTGAAGCTTTCTTT.

The CDR3 DNA reads as TGCAGCGTCACCCAGGGGGGACCCTACGAGCAGTACTTC. Protein: CSVTQGGPYEQYF. The V gene is TRBV29-1, the J gene TRBJ2-7; tentative D call: TRBD1 (7 bases). Trimming removed 6 bases from V and 2 bases from J, with 14 bases in between. The CDR3 covers 13 residues. CDR1 is SQVTM and CDR2 is ANQGSEA in the germline V gene.

The chain employs TRBV5-1 and TRBJ1-5, with D unclear. CDR3 length: 14 residues. V lost 9 bases, J lost 2 bases, and 15 bases lay in between. Per the germline V gene, CDR1 is SGHRS and CDR2 is YFSETQ. CDR3 protein: CATQGGEGNQPQHF. The DNA of the CDR3 is TGCGCCACCCAAGGCGGGGAGGGCAATCAGCCCCAGCATTTT.

The rearrangement uses TRBV5-1 and TRBJ2-1, with 7 bases that match TRBD2. V lost 4 bases and J lost 4; bases outside the gene matches: 14. CDR1 is SGHRS, CDR2 YFSETQ, per germline. This CDR3 comprises 17 residues. The DNA of the CDR3 is TGCGCCAGCAGCAAGGTGGTTCTAGCGGCGATTTACAATGAGCAGTTCTTC. Translated, it gives CASSKVVLAAIYNEQFF.

The chain is built from TRBV7-9 and TRBJ1-2; no clear D. Germline assignment: CDR1 SEHNR and CDR2 FQNEAQ (reference sequence). This CDR3 is built from 12 residues. V lost 5 bases and J 1 base, leaving 5 bases between the germline ends. The CDR3: CASSPNNYGYTF. In nucleotides, the CDR3 is TGTGCCAGCAGCCCCAATAACTATGGCTACACCTTC.

V gene TRBV11-2 combines with J gene TRBJ2-1, with a weak D call TRBD2 (6 bases). Germline lookup yields CDR1 SGHAT and CDR2 FQNNGV. Trimming took off 4 bases at V and 4 bases at J, with 14 bases between the two ends. The CDR3 is 15 residues long. This CDR3 is CASSSGLLIYNEQFF. CDR3 coding DNA: TGTGCCAGCAGCTCCGGACTACTTATATACAATGAGCAGTTCTTC. Full variable domain (remainder filled in from reference TRBV11-2 and TRBJ2-1): EAGVAQSPRYKIIEKRQSVAFWCNPISGHATLYWYQQILGQGPKLLIQFQNNGVVDDSQLPKDRFSAERLKGVDSTLKIQPAKLEDSAVYLCASSSGLLIYNEQFFGPGTRLTVL.

This rearrangement joins TRBV5-1 to TRBJ2-5, with D possibly matching TRBD2 (6 bases). Germline V gives CDR1 SGHRS, CDR2 YFSETQ. V was trimmed by 0 bases and J by 4 bases, leaving 10 bases between them. The CDR3 sequence is 14 residues long. CDR3 in amino acids: CASSLVAGRETQYF. The CDR3 DNA reads as TGCGCCAGCAGCTTGGTGGCGGGAAGAGAGACCCAGTACTTC.

This clone has only a few counts. The chain carries TRBV5-1 and TRBJ1-6; 8 bases are shared with TRBD1. Per germline, CDR1 SGHRS and CDR2 YFSETQ. The CDR3 is 16 residues long. Trimming took 0 bases from V and 5 from J; bases not matched to a gene: 4. The CDR3 region has the DNA TGCGCCAGCAGCTTGGTTGCGGGACAGGATAATTCACCCCTCCACTTT. Translating it yields CASSLVAGQDNSPLHF.

The genes are TRBV27 and TRBJ2-2; D not resolved. The germline V gene encodes CDR1 MNHEY and CDR2 SMNVEV (reference sequence). Trimming pared 5 bases from V and 2 bases from J, leaving 9 bases between. The CDR3 consists of 14 residues. CDR3 protein: CASSARANTGELFF. CDR3 DNA sequence: TGTGCCAGCAGTGCTCGAGCTAACACCGGGGAGCTGTTTTTT.

The V gene is TRBV19, the J gene TRBJ2-1; D remains unclear. The CDR3 covers 17 residues. Between the trimmed V and J ends, which lost 1 base and 0 bases, there was a span of 13 bases. Germline V gives CDR1 LNHDA, CDR2 SQIVND (reference sequence). The DNA for the CDR3 is TGTGCCAGTAGTATAGTTGGAGAGACCAGCTCCTACAATGAGCAGTTCTTC. Translating it yields CASSIVGETSSYNEQFF.

This chain uses TRBV7-9 with TRBJ2-7, with 7 bases fitting TRBD1. Germline CDR1 and CDR2: SEHNR and FQNEAQ (reference sequence). The V and J ends lost 4 bases and 3 bases, in that order; junction bases with no gene match: 6. The CDR3 is 14 amino acids. DNA for the CDR3: TGTGCCAGCAGCTCCGACAGGGTAGACTACGAGCAGTACTTC. Residues: CASSSDRVDYEQYF.

This chain links TRBV2 with TRBJ1-2; 7 bases align to TRBD1. The germline V gene has CDR1 SNHLY and CDR2 FYNNEI. The CDR3 totals 14 residues. The J segment lost 8 bases and the V segment lost 6 bases, leaving 12 bases of the junction unmatched. CDR3 in DNA: TGTGCCAGCAGGGAGACAGGGCAAAGTTCGGGCTACACCTTC. Translated, it gives CASRETGQSSGYTF.

The chain links TRBV30 to TRBJ1-5, with 11 bases that match TRBD1. V gave up 1 base and J gave up 0 bases; unmatched junction bases: 5. CDR3 length: 17 residues. Germline CDR1 and CDR2: GTSNPN and SVGIG (reference sequence). The CDR3 loop reads CAWSGTGGLYSNQPQHF. Written as DNA, the CDR3 is TGTGCCTGGAGTGGGACAGGGGGCTTATATAGCAATCAGCCCCAGCATTTT.

This clone has only one observation. The chain combines TRBV9 with TRBJ2-1; TRBD2 matches 13 bases. CDR3 length: 16 residues. Germline CDR1 is SGDLS and CDR2 is YYNGEE. V lost 0 bases, J lost 9 bases, and 6 bases stayed unmatched. CDR3 nucleotides: TGTGCCAGCAGCGTAGTGGGACTAGCGGGATCGGGTGAGCAGTTCTTC. It specifies CASSVVGLAGSGEQFF.

The chain links TRBV19 to TRBJ1-4; 11 bases match TRBD1. The CDR3 runs to 14 residues. Germline loops: CDR1 LNHDA, CDR2 SQIVND (reference sequence). With 3 bases clipped from V and 10 bases from J, the junction kept 4 bases outside the gene matches. In DNA form, the CDR3 reads TGTGCCAGTAGTATGGGACAGGGGGAGACAAAACTGTTTTTT. This gives the protein CASSMGQGETKLFF.

This clone was recorded only once. The chain links TRBV9 to TRBJ2-7; 8 nucleotides agree with TRBD1. CDR1 is SGDLS, CDR2 YYNGEE, per germline. The CDR3 contains 15 residues. V trimming: 3 bases; J trimming: 3 bases; junction bases outside the gene matches: 8. Here the CDR3 reads CASSDGQGVFYEQYF. DNA for the CDR3: TGTGCCAGCAGCGATGGACAGGGAGTTTTCTACGAGCAGTACTTC.

The chain combines TRBV6-5 with TRBJ2-1, with 13 bases lining up with TRBD2. The V gene's germline CDR1 is MNHEY and CDR2 SVGAGI. The CDR3 runs 14 residues. V was pared by 4 bases and J by 9 bases, with 3 bases of the junction left unmatched. CDR3 sequence (DNA): TGTGCCAGCAGTTCCGGACTAGCGGGAGTTGAGCAGTTCTTC. This codes for CASSSGLAGVEQFF.

The gene calls are TRBV6-5 and TRBJ2-1; 7 nucleotides line up with TRBD2. This CDR3 comprises 15 residues. The trim removed 4 bases at V and 7 bases at J, leaving 10 bases unmatched. Germline loops: CDR1 MNHEY, CDR2 SVGAGI. The CDR3 bases are TGTGCCAGCAGTTTTTTGGAGCGGGAAAAGAATGAGCAGTTCTTC. As protein: CASSFLEREKNEQFF.

This clone was found once. J is TRBJ2-1 and V is TRBV6-5, with D perhaps TRBD2 (5 bases). The CDR3 runs 14 residues. V lost 2 bases and J lost 1, with 6 bases in between. In germline, CDR1 is MNHEY, CDR2 SVGAGI. CDR3 nucleotide sequence: TGTGCCAGCAGTTACAGGGAGTCCTACAATGAGCAGTTCTTC. The encoded protein is CASSYRESYNEQFF.

The chain is built from TRBV5-8 and TRBJ1-2; the D is unclear. Germline CDR1 and CDR2: SGHTS and YDEGEE. The CDR3 sequence is 15 residues long. V gave up 6 bases and J gave up 7 bases, with 22 bases separating them. The CDR3 DNA follows: TGTGCCAGCAACTTATGGCCGGTTGGAGCGGGTGGCTACACCTTC. Its translation is CASNLWPVGAGGYTF.

The V call is TRBV27, the J call TRBJ2-1; no firm D call. With 3 bases removed from V and 6 bases from J, the gap between germline ends came to 9 bases. CDR3 size: 13 residues. The germline V gene has CDR1 MNHEY and CDR2 SMNVEV (reference sequence). This CDR3 is CASSLRSSNEQFF. The CDR3, as DNA: TGTGCCAGCAGTTTGCGGAGTTCCAATGAGCAGTTCTTC.